The present T cell receptor beta chain was sequenced within a study of shared clonotypes between healthy human individuals. Overall study context: Two women and a few men aged 18 to 49 made up the donors.

In the original analysis: ImmunoSEQ junction-only sequences lacked quality scores, so their filtering differed. TCRdb keeps only in-frame clones here, not all; method: immunoSEQ multiplex PCR. V and J calls and clone size come straight from that table; D and trimming were deduced from the DNA. The sample contains around 500,000 clones, around 73% of which appear only once. The CDR3 sequence is 13 residues long. The germline V gene encodes CDR1 KGHSH and CDR2 LQKENI. Deletions cut 5 bases from V and 3 bases from J, with 11 bases between. This chain links TRBV18 with TRBJ2-7, with a weak D call TRBD1 (5 bases). Sequencing was performed on PBMCs. The TCR sequence derives from a woman aged 40 to 55 in good health. Some clones in this sample may be carry-over from other donors' samples. The CDR3 protein is CASSTWTNYEQYF. DNA of the CDR3: TGTGCCAGCTCAACTTGGACAAACTACGAGCAGTACTTC.